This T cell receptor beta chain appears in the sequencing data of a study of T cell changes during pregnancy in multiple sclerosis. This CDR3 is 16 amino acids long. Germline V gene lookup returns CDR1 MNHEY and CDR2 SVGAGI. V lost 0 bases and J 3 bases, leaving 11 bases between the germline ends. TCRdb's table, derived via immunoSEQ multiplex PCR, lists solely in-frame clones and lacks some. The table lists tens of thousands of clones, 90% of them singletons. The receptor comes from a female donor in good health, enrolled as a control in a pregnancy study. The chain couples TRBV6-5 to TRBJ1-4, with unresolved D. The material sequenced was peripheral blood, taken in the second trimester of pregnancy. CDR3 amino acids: CASSYSIGEANEKLFF. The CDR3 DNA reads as TGTGCCAGCAGTTACTCGATCGGGGAAGCTAATGAAAAACTGTTTTTT.